These 22 T cell receptor beta chains were sequenced from one sample in a study of OX40 agonist ivuxolimab in advanced cancers. Some clones are missing from TCRdb's copy, which holds only in-frame ones; the method was immunoSEQ multiplex PCR. The table records about 45,000 clones, approximately 80% of them present only once. The sample was CD4+ or CD8+ T cells sorted from blood, taken in a trial of the OX40 agonist ivuxolimab. These receptors all stem from an adult with an advanced solid tumor such as melanoma, head and neck, liver or kidney cancer.

The chain uses TRBV9 and TRBJ2-7, with 13 bases matching TRBD2. V lost 4 bases, J lost 2 bases, and 9 bases stayed unmatched. This CDR3 has 17 residues. In germline, CDR1 is SGDLS, CDR2 YYNGEE. DNA for the CDR3: TGTGCCAGCAGCCCCGGACTAGCGGGAGTGGCGGCCTACGAGCAGTACTTC. Translating it yields CASSPGLAGVAAYEQYF.

V and J are TRBV28 and TRBJ2-3; D gene unclear. Germline assignment: CDR1 MDHEN and CDR2 SYDVKM. V lost 7 bases, J lost 0 bases, and 11 bases lay in between. This CDR3 has 14 amino acids. In nucleotides, the CDR3 is TGTGCCAGCATTAACGCGTATAGCACAGATACGCAGTATTTT. It yields the protein CASINAYSTDTQYF.

The V gene is TRBV7-2, the J gene TRBJ2-4; 7 bases are a match to TRBD2. The CDR3 spans 14 residues. V lost 5 bases to trimming and J lost 6 bases; unmatched junction nucleotides: 7. Germline CDR1 is SGHTA and CDR2 is FQGNSA. The CDR3 is CASSGREGRNIQYF. CDR3 nucleotides: TGTGCCAGCAGCGGAAGGGAGGGGAGAAACATTCAGTACTTC.

The V call is TRBV5-1, the J call TRBJ2-7; TRBD2 matches 8 bases. The CDR3 contains 16 residues. Germline CDR1 and CDR2: SGHRS and YFSETQ. The V segment lost 0 bases and the J segment 1 base; nucleotides outside the gene matches: 6. CDR3: CASSLDRGRHSYEQYF. The CDR3 region has the DNA TGCGCCAGCAGCTTGGATCGCGGGAGGCATTCCTACGAGCAGTACTTC.

This chain connects TRBV4-1 to TRBJ2-7; maybe TRBD1 (6 bases). The germline gives CDR1 MGHRA, CDR2 YSYEKL. Trimming shortened V by 4 bases and J by 3 bases, and 16 bases separated the two germline ends. The CDR3 covers 15 residues. CDR3 amino acids: CASSPRQVLSYEQYF. Written as DNA, the CDR3 is TGCGCCAGCAGCCCTAGACAGGTCCTGAGCTACGAGCAGTACTTC.

The chain is built from TRBV23-1 and TRBJ2-1; the D gene is possibly TRBD2 (5 bases). TRBV23-1 belongs to the ORF category, with a function that is uncertain. V shed 3 bases and J shed 15 bases, with 6 bases lying between them. This CDR3 region has 9 residues. The CDR3 loop is CASSQGVFF. The CDR3 nucleotides are TGCGCCAGCAGTCAGGGAGTGTTCTTC.

The chain combines TRBV10-3 with TRBJ2-3, with a possible D match to TRBD1 (5 bases). Trimming stripped 3 bases from V and 8 bases from J, with 18 bases between. This CDR3 is built from 15 residues. Germline loops: CDR1 ENHRY, CDR2 SYGVKD. CDR3 in amino acids: CAISDQDAVGATQYF. CDR3 sequence (DNA): TGTGCCATCAGTGACCAGGACGCTGTTGGGGCTACGCAGTATTTT.

This rearrangement joins TRBV14 to TRBJ2-7, with D unclear. Trimming left V 1 base short and J 3 bases short, with 7 bases between. Germline V gene data show CDR1 as SGHDN and CDR2 as FVKESK. There are 13 residues in the CDR3. This CDR3 is CASSQVAFYEQYF. Here the CDR3 DNA reads TGTGCCAGCAGCCAAGTGGCGTTCTACGAGCAGTACTTC.

This clone was counted only a few times. The V gene is TRBV28, the J gene TRBJ1-1, with 7 bases lining up with TRBD1. The CDR3 is 15 amino acids. V lost 5 bases, J lost 1 base, and 7 bases stayed unmatched. Germline CDR1 is MDHEN and CDR2 is SYDVKM. In DNA, the CDR3 is TGTGCCAGCAGTCCCCATCGACAGGGGAACACTGAAGCTTTCTTT. It is translated as CASSPHRQGNTEAFF.

This clone was seen a few times. The CDR3 DNA follows: TGTGCCAGCAGATCTACTCTAGATTTCCAAGAGACCCAGTACTTC. It encodes CASRSTLDFQETQYF. The V call is TRBV7-2, the J call TRBJ2-5, with no clear D. Germline CDR1 SGHTA, CDR2 FQGNSA. The CDR3 contains 15 residues. Deletions cut 6 bases from V and 1 base from J, with 15 bases between.

The V and J genes are TRBV10-3 and TRBJ1-4; D ambiguous. The CDR3 length is 13 residues. Trimming took 0 bases from V and 7 from J, leaving 6 bases between them. Germline loops: CDR1 ENHRY, CDR2 SYGVKD. CDR3 DNA: TGTGCCATCAGTGAGTCGATCCCTGAAAAACTGTTTTTT. It specifies CAISESIPEKLFF.

The chain employs TRBV19 and TRBJ1-3; maybe TRBD1 (6 bases). The CDR3 contains 17 residues. The germline V and J ends were trimmed by 8 bases and 0 bases, with 20 bases remaining between them. The germline gives CDR1 LNHDA, CDR2 SQIVND (reference sequence). The DNA of the CDR3 is TGTGCCAGTGGGGACATTATGAGACTCGACTCTGGAAACACCATATATTTT. Protein product: CASGDIMRLDSGNTIYF.

The V gene is TRBV7-9, the J gene TRBJ2-1, with TRBD2 matching 9 bases. This CDR3 comprises 15 residues. Trimming at V came to 2 bases and at J to 6 bases, leaving 5 bases not matched to a gene. CDR1 and CDR2 from the germline V gene are SEHNR and FQNEAQ (reference sequence). CDR3 loop: CASSLRLAGVNEQFF. CDR3 DNA sequence: TGTGCCAGCAGCTTAAGGTTAGCGGGAGTCAATGAGCAGTTCTTC. The full variable domain, completed using reference TRBV7-9 and TRBJ2-1, is DTGVSQNPRHKITKRGQNVTFRCDPISEHNRLYWYRQTLGQGPEFLTYFQNEAQLEKSRLLSDRFSAERPKGSFSTLEIQRTEQGDSAMYLCASSLRLAGVNEQFFGPGTRLTVL.

The chain couples TRBV25-1 to TRBJ2-3; D may be TRBD2 (5 bases). Trimming stripped 5 bases from V and 0 bases from J, with 21 bases between. Germline values: CDR1 MGHDK, CDR2 SYGVNS. The CDR3 is made up of 18 amino acids. CDR3 in amino acids: CASSSASQSGLSTDTQYF. The CDR3 DNA reads TGTGCCAGCAGTAGCGCCAGCCAGAGCGGTCTGAGCACAGATACGCAGTATTTT.

This sequence joins TRBV7-2 and TRBJ2-1; D possibly corresponds to TRBD2 (6 bases). Germline CDR1 reads SGHTA; CDR2 reads FQGNSA. The V end was cut by 5 bases, the J end by 8 bases, with 19 bases between. CDR3 size: 15 residues. The CDR3 nucleotides are TGTGCCAGCAGCCCCTCTTACGGGAGCGGTTATGAGCAGTTCTTC. This sequence encodes CASSPSYGSGYEQFF.

A single count supports this clone. In DNA, the CDR3 is TGTGCCAGCTCACCGGGGACAGCCACTGAAGCTTTCTTT. Residues: CASSPGTATEAFF. This chain joins TRBV18 and TRBJ1-1; 7 positions agree with TRBD1. Germline CDR1 reads KGHSH; CDR2 reads LQKENI. There are 13 residues in the CDR3. Germline trimming cut 3 bases from V and 4 bases from J; bases unmatched to any gene: 2.

This chain uses TRBV25-1 with TRBJ1-2; TRBD1 matches 7 bases. The germline CDR1 and CDR2 sequences are MGHDK and SYGVNS. V shed 1 base and J 4 bases; nucleotides not matched to a gene: 12. The CDR3 totals 17 residues. DNA for the CDR3: TGTGCCAGCAGTGAATTATCTACAGGGGTAAATGGCTATGGCTACACCTTC. Translation gives CASSELSTGVNGYGYTF.

V gene TRBV9 combines with J gene TRBJ2-7; 15 nucleotides agree with TRBD2. Germline trimming cut 3 bases from V and 4 bases from J; bases unmatched to any gene: 8. This CDR3 is built from 17 residues. From germline, CDR1 is SGDLS and CDR2 YYNGEE. CDR3 residues: CASSAGLAGGPGYEQYF. CDR3 DNA: TGTGCCAGCAGCGCCGGACTAGCGGGAGGGCCCGGTTACGAGCAGTACTTC. Full variable domain (missing parts from reference TRBV9 and TRBJ2-7): DSGVTQTPKHLITATGQRVTLRCSPRSGDLSVYWYQQSLDQGLQFLIQYYNGEERAKGNILERFSAQQFPDLHSELNLSSLELGDSALYFCASSAGLAGGPGYEQYFGPGTRLTVT.

DNA for the CDR3: TGCAGCGCCAATCTCGGGGGGGCAGATACGCAGTATTTT. Residues: CSANLGGADTQYF. The chain has TRBV29-1 and TRBJ2-3, with TRBD2 identical over 8 bases. The V segment lost 7 bases and the J segment 4 bases; nucleotides outside the gene matches: 7. Germline CDR1 is SQVTM and CDR2 is ANQGSEA. This CDR3 region has 13 residues.

This chain connects TRBV29-1 to TRBJ2-4; D perhaps matches TRBD1 (5 bases). From germline, CDR1 is SQVTM and CDR2 ANQGSEA. With 4 bases removed from V and 6 bases from J, the gap between germline ends came to 13 bases. This CDR3 contains 13 residues. In nucleotides, the CDR3 is TGCAGCGTTGGGGGCGATAGGAGAAACATTCAGTACTTC. Translation: CSVGGDRRNIQYF.

The gene calls are TRBV7-3 and TRBJ2-4, with D tentatively TRBD1 (5 bases). This CDR3 is 17 amino acids long. Germline CDR1 SGHTA, CDR2 FQGTGA. Trimming shortened V by 2 bases and J by 0 bases, and 14 bases separated the two germline ends. The CDR3 sequence: CASSLLPTDLAKNIQYF. CDR3 in DNA: TGTGCCAGCAGCTTACTCCCGACAGATCTAGCCAAAAACATTCAGTACTTC.

The rearrangement uses TRBV9 and TRBJ1-5; no reliable D call. CDR3 size: 15 residues. The V gene lost 3 bases and the J gene lost 0 bases, with 10 bases spanning the gap. Germline CDR1 is SGDLS and CDR2 is YYNGEE. The CDR3 coding sequence is TGTGCCAGCAGCGCGATTAAAGCTAGCAATCAGCCCCAGCATTTT. This encodes CASSAIKASNQPQHF. The whole variable domain, filled in from reference TRBV9 and TRBJ1-5, reads DSGVTQTPKHLITATGQRVTLRCSPRSGDLSVYWYQQSLDQGLQFLIQYYNGEERAKGNILERFSAQQFPDLHSELNLSSLELGDSALYFCASSAIKASNQPQHFGDGTRLSIL.